Given below is one TCR beta chain in context. Its target is not known. Germline loops: CDR1 LGHNA, CDR2 YNFKEQ. This CDR3 has 16 residues. V lost 0 bases to trimming and J lost 2 bases; unmatched junction nucleotides: 1. This entry belongs to a study of long-term antiretroviral therapy in people with HIV. Study-wide findings and caveats: Repertoires from HIV showed CDR3 length ranges narrower than those of controls. Data on ART adherence, viral resistance or therapy changes were unavailable.

Sequencing relied on immunoSEQ assay v3.0, run at survey level. Per-sample TRB depth target: about 35,000-55,000 T-cell genomes. Produced via immunoSEQ multiplex PCR; TCRdb's table is partial and in-frame only. The sample lists 30,000 to 35,000 clones, roughly 85% occurring once. This specimen was unsorted PBMCs, taken 0.8 years before starting antiretroviral therapy. This sequence joins TRBV4-2 and TRBJ2-1; the match to TRBD2 covers 10 bases. This clonotype originated in a man aged 18 to 30 with HIV. This CDR3 is CASSQDGLAAYNEQFF. The CDR3 DNA follows: TGTGCCAGCAGCCAAGACGGACTAGCGGCCTACAATGAGCAGTTCTTC.